This is a list of T cell receptor beta chains from one sample in a study of T cell responses to AZD1222 COVID-19 vaccine. The data were produced by immunoSEQ multiplex PCR, yet TCRdb's version contains in-frame clones alone and is incomplete. This table has 100,000 to 150,000 clones, around 86% appearing once. The sequencing used peripheral blood, collected 28 days after the second AZD1222 dose. The receptors here all came from an adult who received the AZD1222 COVID-19 vaccine. Each CDR3 is given with its conserved first and last residue. D genes are given only for firm matches. Where a row states a size, it is once, few, many or the class of an expanded clone; other rows omit it.

cdr3_nt: TGTGCCAGCAGTTACTCGGGCGCAAATCAGCCCCAGCATTTT; cdr3_aa: CASSYSGANQPQHF; clone_size: NA; d_call: NA; j_call: TRBJ1-5; v_call: TRBV6-5
cdr3_nt: TGTGCCTGTGGCCGGGACAGGGATGAAAAACTGTTTTTT; cdr3_aa: CACGRDRDEKLFF; clone_size: NA; d_call: TRBD1; j_call: TRBJ1-4; v_call: TRBV30
cdr3_nt: TGTGCCAGCAGTCCCGGGACAGGAATGAATCAGCCCCAGCATTTT; cdr3_aa: CASSPGTGMNQPQHF; clone_size: NA; d_call: TRBD1; j_call: TRBJ1-5; v_call: TRBV6-2/TRBV6-3
cdr3_nt: TGTGCCAGCAGCGTAGAGGCAGGGGGCAACTATGGCTACACCTTC; cdr3_aa: CASSVEAGGNYGYTF; clone_size: NA; d_call: TRBD1; j_call: TRBJ1-2; v_call: TRBV9
cdr3_nt: TGTGCCAGTAGTTCGGACCGGCTGAACACTGAAGCTTTCTTT; cdr3_aa: CASSSDRLNTEAFF; clone_size: NA; d_call: NA; j_call: TRBJ1-1; v_call: TRBV19
cdr3_nt: TGTGCCAGCAGCACGTTCGCGAACACCGGGGAGCTGTTTTTT; cdr3_aa: CASSTFANTGELFF; clone_size: NA; d_call: NA; j_call: TRBJ2-2; v_call: TRBV11-3
cdr3_nt: TGTGCCAGTAGTGTTGATGGACAGGGTAATTCACCCCTCCACTTT; cdr3_aa: CASSVDGQGNSPLHF; clone_size: NA; d_call: TRBD1; j_call: TRBJ1-6; v_call: TRBV19
cdr3_nt: TGTGCCAGCAGTGGTTGGACAGAACAAGAGACCCAGTACTTC; cdr3_aa: CASSGWTEQETQYF; clone_size: NA; d_call: NA; j_call: TRBJ2-5; v_call: TRBV2
cdr3_nt: TGTGCCAGCAGTTACTCGGGCCCACCCCTCCACTTT; cdr3_aa: CASSYSGPPLHF; clone_size: NA; d_call: NA; j_call: TRBJ1-6; v_call: TRBV6-5
cdr3_nt: TGTGCTAGCAGCTTAGAGCAGGGCACTAATGAAAAACTGTTTTTT; cdr3_aa: CASSLEQGTNEKLFF; clone_size: NA; d_call: NA; j_call: TRBJ1-4; v_call: TRBV7-7
cdr3_nt: TGTGCCAGTAGTATCCCCCAGGGACGATCCAATGAGCAGTTCTTC; cdr3_aa: CASSIPQGRSNEQFF; clone_size: NA; d_call: NA; j_call: TRBJ2-1; v_call: TRBV19
cdr3_nt: TGTGCCAGCAGCTACCGACTAGCGACGAACACCGGGGAGCTGTTTTTT; cdr3_aa: CASSYRLATNTGELFF; clone_size: NA; d_call: TRBD2; j_call: TRBJ2-2; v_call: TRBV7-9
cdr3_nt: TGTGCCAGCAGCGTGCGGCCGGGAACACTAAACAATGAGCAGTTCTTC; cdr3_aa: CASSVRPGTLNNEQFF; clone_size: NA; d_call: NA; j_call: TRBJ2-1; v_call: TRBV4-2
cdr3_nt: TGCAGTGCTCCACGAGGGGCTGAAGCTTTCTTT; cdr3_aa: CSAPRGAEAFF; clone_size: NA; d_call: NA; j_call: TRBJ1-1; v_call: TRBV20-1
cdr3_nt: TGCAGCGTTGGGGATGAGCAGTTCTTC; cdr3_aa: CSVGDEQFF; clone_size: NA; d_call: NA; j_call: TRBJ2-1; v_call: TRBV29-1
cdr3_nt: TGTGCCAGCAGCTTGTTTCGGGGGGTGAACACTGAAGCTTTCTTT; cdr3_aa: CASSLFRGVNTEAFF; clone_size: few; d_call: NA; j_call: TRBJ1-1; v_call: TRBV5-4
cdr3_nt: TGTGCCAGCAGAGGGCTCCGGGAGACCCAGTACTTC; cdr3_aa: CASRGLRETQYF; clone_size: NA; d_call: NA; j_call: TRBJ2-5; v_call: TRBV3-1/TRBV3-2
cdr3_nt: TGCGCCAGCAGCCAAATGGGACAGGGGAGAAGCACAGATACGCAGTATTTT; cdr3_aa: CASSQMGQGRSTDTQYF; clone_size: NA; d_call: TRBD1; j_call: TRBJ2-3; v_call: TRBV4-1
cdr3_nt: TGTGCCAGCAGTTACTCCTTGGACAGGGGGAAAGCTTTCTTT; cdr3_aa: CASSYSLDRGKAFF; clone_size: NA; d_call: TRBD1; j_call: TRBJ1-1; v_call: TRBV6-5
cdr3_nt: TGTGCCAGCAGCCAAGTCGACAGGGACGAGCAGTACTTC; cdr3_aa: CASSQVDRDEQYF; clone_size: NA; d_call: TRBD1; j_call: TRBJ2-7; v_call: TRBV14
cdr3_nt: TGCGCCAGCAGTGAGTCGAATAAGGCGACAGCTTCCTCAGATACGCAGTATTTT; cdr3_aa: CASSESNKATASSDTQYF; clone_size: NA; d_call: NA; j_call: TRBJ2-3; v_call: TRBV10-1
cdr3_nt: TGTGCCAGCAGCTTAGGGCACCTCAACACTGAAGCTTTCTTT; cdr3_aa: CASSLGHLNTEAFF; clone_size: NA; d_call: NA; j_call: TRBJ1-1; v_call: TRBV11-3
cdr3_nt: TGTGCCACCAGCAGAGACAGGAACGAATATGGCTACACCTTC; cdr3_aa: CATSRDRNEYGYTF; clone_size: NA; d_call: NA; j_call: TRBJ1-2; v_call: TRBV15
cdr3_nt: TGTGCCAGCAGCTCACGGGACAGGGGATCAGGAGGCTATGGCTACACCTTC; cdr3_aa: CASSSRDRGSGGYGYTF; clone_size: once; d_call: TRBD1; j_call: TRBJ1-2; v_call: TRBV11-3
cdr3_nt: TGTGCCAGCAGCTCAGGACAGGGCTACGAGCAGTACTTC; cdr3_aa: CASSSGQGYEQYF; clone_size: once; d_call: TRBD1; j_call: TRBJ2-7; v_call: TRBV13
cdr3_nt: TGTGCCACCTGTGAGGGACACACTGAAGCTTTCTTT; cdr3_aa: CATCEGHTEAFF; clone_size: NA; d_call: NA; j_call: TRBJ1-1; v_call: TRBV28
cdr3_nt: TGTGCCAGCAGCCCTGGTTTTAAGGGGAGCTATGGCTACACCTTC; cdr3_aa: CASSPGFKGSYGYTF; clone_size: NA; d_call: NA; j_call: TRBJ1-2; v_call: TRBV3-1/TRBV3-2
cdr3_nt: TGTGCCAGCAGCGTAGGAGGTGCCGGGGAGCTGTTTTTT; cdr3_aa: CASSVGGAGELFF; clone_size: once; d_call: NA; j_call: TRBJ2-2; v_call: TRBV9
cdr3_nt: TGTGCCACCAGTGATTCCGATCACAACAATCAGCCCCAGCATTTT; cdr3_aa: CATSDSDHNNQPQHF; clone_size: NA; d_call: NA; j_call: TRBJ1-5; v_call: TRBV24-1
cdr3_nt: TGTGCCAGCAGCTTCTCGGGGGCAGCGGGGGAGCTGTTTTTT; cdr3_aa: CASSFSGAAGELFF; clone_size: NA; d_call: NA; j_call: TRBJ2-2; v_call: TRBV7-2
cdr3_nt: TGTGCCAGCAGTTTAACGGTTAGCAATCAGCCCCAGCATTTT; cdr3_aa: CASSLTVSNQPQHF; clone_size: NA; d_call: NA; j_call: TRBJ1-5; v_call: TRBV28
cdr3_nt: TGTGCCAGCAGCTTATACAACGGTAATCAGCCCCAGCATTTT; cdr3_aa: CASSLYNGNQPQHF; clone_size: NA; d_call: NA; j_call: TRBJ1-5; v_call: TRBV5-8
cdr3_nt: TGCGCCAGCAGCCGACGGGGGACTAGCGGGGACACAGATACGCAGTATTTT; cdr3_aa: CASSRRGTSGDTDTQYF; clone_size: NA; d_call: TRBD2; j_call: TRBJ2-3; v_call: TRBV5-1
cdr3_nt: TGTGCCAGCAGTGACTCCCCAGGTACTGGCTACACCTTC; cdr3_aa: CASSDSPGTGYTF; clone_size: NA; d_call: NA; j_call: TRBJ1-2; v_call: TRBV6-4
cdr3_nt: TGTGCCAGCAGTTACAAAGGGACACTTAACACTGAAGCTTTCTTT; cdr3_aa: CASSYKGTLNTEAFF; clone_size: NA; d_call: NA; j_call: TRBJ1-1; v_call: TRBV6-6
cdr3_nt: TGTGCCAGCAGCGAGGGGCTAGTTGGATACGAGCAGTACTTC; cdr3_aa: CASSEGLVGYEQYF; clone_size: NA; d_call: NA; j_call: TRBJ2-7; v_call: TRBV9
cdr3_nt: TGTGCCAGCAGCATGGGACTAGCGGGGGAGCTAAAGCGACAATACCAAGAGACCCAGTACTTC; cdr3_aa: CASSMGLAGELKRQYQETQYF; clone_size: NA; d_call: TRBD2; j_call: TRBJ2-5; v_call: TRBV13
cdr3_nt: TGTGCCACCAGCAGAGATGTAGGCGCTGGGGCCAACGTCCTGACTTTC; cdr3_aa: CATSRDVGAGANVLTF; clone_size: NA; d_call: NA; j_call: TRBJ2-6; v_call: TRBV15
cdr3_nt: TGTGCCAGCAGAAGGACAGGGTTATCGGATACGCAGTATTTT; cdr3_aa: CASRRTGLSDTQYF; clone_size: NA; d_call: TRBD1; j_call: TRBJ2-3; v_call: TRBV28
cdr3_nt: TGTGCCAGCAGCCCTGGGGGGGCAAATGAGCAGTTCTTC; cdr3_aa: CASSPGGANEQFF; clone_size: NA; d_call: NA; j_call: TRBJ2-1; v_call: TRBV13
cdr3_nt: TGTGCCATCAGTGATCGGGGGTACTACGAGCAGTACTTC; cdr3_aa: CAISDRGYYEQYF; clone_size: NA; d_call: NA; j_call: TRBJ2-7; v_call: TRBV10-3
cdr3_nt: TGTGCCAGCAGTGTTACCTCCGGACGGGGCGGGGAGCTGTTTTTT; cdr3_aa: CASSVTSGRGGELFF; clone_size: NA; d_call: NA; j_call: TRBJ2-2; v_call: TRBV2
cdr3_nt: TGCGCCAGCAGTGAGGTTACAACGCAGTATTTT; cdr3_aa: CASSEVTTQYF; clone_size: NA; d_call: NA; j_call: TRBJ2-3; v_call: TRBV10-1
cdr3_nt: TGTGCCTGGAGTGTAGGGCAGGGCCACTATGGCTACACCTTC; cdr3_aa: CAWSVGQGHYGYTF; clone_size: once; d_call: NA; j_call: TRBJ1-2; v_call: TRBV30
cdr3_nt: TGTGCCAGCAGTCCTCTTACGGGGCGGGACACTGAAGCTTTCTTT; cdr3_aa: CASSPLTGRDTEAFF; clone_size: NA; d_call: NA; j_call: TRBJ1-1; v_call: TRBV7-9
cdr3_nt: TGCGCCAGCAGCTCTCAGGGACTAGCGGGGGACAATGAGCAGTTCTTC; cdr3_aa: CASSSQGLAGDNEQFF; clone_size: NA; d_call: TRBD2; j_call: TRBJ2-1; v_call: TRBV5-1
cdr3_nt: TGTGCCACCAGCAGACCGCGCGGGCTTGGAAACACCATATATTTT; cdr3_aa: CATSRPRGLGNTIYF; clone_size: NA; d_call: NA; j_call: TRBJ1-3; v_call: TRBV15
cdr3_nt: TGTGCCAGCTCACCAGGGCCAGGGGATGGTAATCAGCCCCAGCATTTT; cdr3_aa: CASSPGPGDGNQPQHF; clone_size: NA; d_call: NA; j_call: TRBJ1-5; v_call: TRBV18